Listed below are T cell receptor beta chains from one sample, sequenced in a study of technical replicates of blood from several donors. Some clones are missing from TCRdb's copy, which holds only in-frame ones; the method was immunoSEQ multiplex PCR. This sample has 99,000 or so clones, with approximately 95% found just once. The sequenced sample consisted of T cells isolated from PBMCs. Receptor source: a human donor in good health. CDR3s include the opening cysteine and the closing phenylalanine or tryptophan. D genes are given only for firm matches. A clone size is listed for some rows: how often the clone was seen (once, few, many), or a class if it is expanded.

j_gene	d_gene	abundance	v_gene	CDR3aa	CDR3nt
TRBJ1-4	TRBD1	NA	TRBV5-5	CASSTGTGGLVQEWEKLFF	TGTGCCAGCAGCACGGGGACAGGGGGCCTCGTCCAGGAGTGGGAAAAACTGTTTTTT
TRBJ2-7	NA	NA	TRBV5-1	CASSLAPEDSYEQYF	TGCGCCAGCAGCTTGGCCCCTGAGGACTCCTACGAGCAGTACTTC
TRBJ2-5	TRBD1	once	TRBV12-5	CASAPTGQEETQYF	TGTGCTAGTGCCCCCACGGGACAGGAAGAGACCCAGTACTTC
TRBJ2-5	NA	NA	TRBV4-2	CASSQRERPGETQYF	TGTGCCAGCAGCCAACGTGAGCGTCCGGGGGAGACCCAGTACTTC
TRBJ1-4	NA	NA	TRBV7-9	CASSLQGSNEKLFF	TGTGCCAGCAGCTTACAGGGGTCTAATGAAAAACTGTTTTTT
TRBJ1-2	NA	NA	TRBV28	CASSLLGTHGSNYGYTF	TGTGCCAGCAGTCTCCTCGGGACTCACGGATCTAACTATGGCTACACCTTC
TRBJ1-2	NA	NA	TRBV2	CASTSQNRGEESF	TGTGCCAGCACCAGTCAAAACCGGGGGGAGGAGTCCTTC
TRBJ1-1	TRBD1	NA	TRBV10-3	CAISDPGTGGFEAFF	TGTGCCATCAGTGACCCCGGGACAGGGGGTTTCGAAGCTTTCTTT
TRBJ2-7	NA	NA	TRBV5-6	CASSRLDSSYEQYF	TGTGCCAGCAGCCGCCTGGACAGTTCCTACGAGCAGTACTTC
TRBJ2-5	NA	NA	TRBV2	CASRRLSETQYF	TGTGCCAGCAGGAGACTATCAGAGACCCAGTACTTC
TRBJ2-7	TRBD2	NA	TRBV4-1	CASSPHPRGGSYEQYF	TGCGCCAGCAGCCCCCACCCCCGGGGGGGCTCCTACGAGCAGTACTTC
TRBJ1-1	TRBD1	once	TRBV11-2	CASRRSGQGNTEAFF	TGTGCCAGCAGAAGATCGGGACAGGGGAACACTGAAGCTTTCTTT
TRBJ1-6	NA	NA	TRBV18	CASSPVQFEGSPLHF	TGTGCCAGCTCACCTGTACAGTTTGAAGGTTCACCCCTCCACTTT
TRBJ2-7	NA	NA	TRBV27	CASQDHRGGEGYEQYF	TGTGCCAGTCAAGATCATAGGGGGGGAGAAGGCTACGAGCAGTACTTC
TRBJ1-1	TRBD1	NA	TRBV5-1	CASSSGTDLRSEAFF	TGCGCCAGCAGCTCCGGGACAGACTTAAGGAGTGAAGCTTTCTTT
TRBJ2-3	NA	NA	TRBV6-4	CASSDPPGNTQYF	TGTGCCAGCAGTGACCCACCGGGGAATACGCAGTATTTT
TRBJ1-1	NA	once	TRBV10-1	CASSEGWETEAFF	TGCGCCAGCAGTGAGGGATGGGAGACTGAAGCTTTCTTT
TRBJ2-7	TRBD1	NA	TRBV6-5	CASRYHRGAYEQYF	TGTGCCAGCAGATATCACAGGGGAGCGTACGAGCAGTACTTC